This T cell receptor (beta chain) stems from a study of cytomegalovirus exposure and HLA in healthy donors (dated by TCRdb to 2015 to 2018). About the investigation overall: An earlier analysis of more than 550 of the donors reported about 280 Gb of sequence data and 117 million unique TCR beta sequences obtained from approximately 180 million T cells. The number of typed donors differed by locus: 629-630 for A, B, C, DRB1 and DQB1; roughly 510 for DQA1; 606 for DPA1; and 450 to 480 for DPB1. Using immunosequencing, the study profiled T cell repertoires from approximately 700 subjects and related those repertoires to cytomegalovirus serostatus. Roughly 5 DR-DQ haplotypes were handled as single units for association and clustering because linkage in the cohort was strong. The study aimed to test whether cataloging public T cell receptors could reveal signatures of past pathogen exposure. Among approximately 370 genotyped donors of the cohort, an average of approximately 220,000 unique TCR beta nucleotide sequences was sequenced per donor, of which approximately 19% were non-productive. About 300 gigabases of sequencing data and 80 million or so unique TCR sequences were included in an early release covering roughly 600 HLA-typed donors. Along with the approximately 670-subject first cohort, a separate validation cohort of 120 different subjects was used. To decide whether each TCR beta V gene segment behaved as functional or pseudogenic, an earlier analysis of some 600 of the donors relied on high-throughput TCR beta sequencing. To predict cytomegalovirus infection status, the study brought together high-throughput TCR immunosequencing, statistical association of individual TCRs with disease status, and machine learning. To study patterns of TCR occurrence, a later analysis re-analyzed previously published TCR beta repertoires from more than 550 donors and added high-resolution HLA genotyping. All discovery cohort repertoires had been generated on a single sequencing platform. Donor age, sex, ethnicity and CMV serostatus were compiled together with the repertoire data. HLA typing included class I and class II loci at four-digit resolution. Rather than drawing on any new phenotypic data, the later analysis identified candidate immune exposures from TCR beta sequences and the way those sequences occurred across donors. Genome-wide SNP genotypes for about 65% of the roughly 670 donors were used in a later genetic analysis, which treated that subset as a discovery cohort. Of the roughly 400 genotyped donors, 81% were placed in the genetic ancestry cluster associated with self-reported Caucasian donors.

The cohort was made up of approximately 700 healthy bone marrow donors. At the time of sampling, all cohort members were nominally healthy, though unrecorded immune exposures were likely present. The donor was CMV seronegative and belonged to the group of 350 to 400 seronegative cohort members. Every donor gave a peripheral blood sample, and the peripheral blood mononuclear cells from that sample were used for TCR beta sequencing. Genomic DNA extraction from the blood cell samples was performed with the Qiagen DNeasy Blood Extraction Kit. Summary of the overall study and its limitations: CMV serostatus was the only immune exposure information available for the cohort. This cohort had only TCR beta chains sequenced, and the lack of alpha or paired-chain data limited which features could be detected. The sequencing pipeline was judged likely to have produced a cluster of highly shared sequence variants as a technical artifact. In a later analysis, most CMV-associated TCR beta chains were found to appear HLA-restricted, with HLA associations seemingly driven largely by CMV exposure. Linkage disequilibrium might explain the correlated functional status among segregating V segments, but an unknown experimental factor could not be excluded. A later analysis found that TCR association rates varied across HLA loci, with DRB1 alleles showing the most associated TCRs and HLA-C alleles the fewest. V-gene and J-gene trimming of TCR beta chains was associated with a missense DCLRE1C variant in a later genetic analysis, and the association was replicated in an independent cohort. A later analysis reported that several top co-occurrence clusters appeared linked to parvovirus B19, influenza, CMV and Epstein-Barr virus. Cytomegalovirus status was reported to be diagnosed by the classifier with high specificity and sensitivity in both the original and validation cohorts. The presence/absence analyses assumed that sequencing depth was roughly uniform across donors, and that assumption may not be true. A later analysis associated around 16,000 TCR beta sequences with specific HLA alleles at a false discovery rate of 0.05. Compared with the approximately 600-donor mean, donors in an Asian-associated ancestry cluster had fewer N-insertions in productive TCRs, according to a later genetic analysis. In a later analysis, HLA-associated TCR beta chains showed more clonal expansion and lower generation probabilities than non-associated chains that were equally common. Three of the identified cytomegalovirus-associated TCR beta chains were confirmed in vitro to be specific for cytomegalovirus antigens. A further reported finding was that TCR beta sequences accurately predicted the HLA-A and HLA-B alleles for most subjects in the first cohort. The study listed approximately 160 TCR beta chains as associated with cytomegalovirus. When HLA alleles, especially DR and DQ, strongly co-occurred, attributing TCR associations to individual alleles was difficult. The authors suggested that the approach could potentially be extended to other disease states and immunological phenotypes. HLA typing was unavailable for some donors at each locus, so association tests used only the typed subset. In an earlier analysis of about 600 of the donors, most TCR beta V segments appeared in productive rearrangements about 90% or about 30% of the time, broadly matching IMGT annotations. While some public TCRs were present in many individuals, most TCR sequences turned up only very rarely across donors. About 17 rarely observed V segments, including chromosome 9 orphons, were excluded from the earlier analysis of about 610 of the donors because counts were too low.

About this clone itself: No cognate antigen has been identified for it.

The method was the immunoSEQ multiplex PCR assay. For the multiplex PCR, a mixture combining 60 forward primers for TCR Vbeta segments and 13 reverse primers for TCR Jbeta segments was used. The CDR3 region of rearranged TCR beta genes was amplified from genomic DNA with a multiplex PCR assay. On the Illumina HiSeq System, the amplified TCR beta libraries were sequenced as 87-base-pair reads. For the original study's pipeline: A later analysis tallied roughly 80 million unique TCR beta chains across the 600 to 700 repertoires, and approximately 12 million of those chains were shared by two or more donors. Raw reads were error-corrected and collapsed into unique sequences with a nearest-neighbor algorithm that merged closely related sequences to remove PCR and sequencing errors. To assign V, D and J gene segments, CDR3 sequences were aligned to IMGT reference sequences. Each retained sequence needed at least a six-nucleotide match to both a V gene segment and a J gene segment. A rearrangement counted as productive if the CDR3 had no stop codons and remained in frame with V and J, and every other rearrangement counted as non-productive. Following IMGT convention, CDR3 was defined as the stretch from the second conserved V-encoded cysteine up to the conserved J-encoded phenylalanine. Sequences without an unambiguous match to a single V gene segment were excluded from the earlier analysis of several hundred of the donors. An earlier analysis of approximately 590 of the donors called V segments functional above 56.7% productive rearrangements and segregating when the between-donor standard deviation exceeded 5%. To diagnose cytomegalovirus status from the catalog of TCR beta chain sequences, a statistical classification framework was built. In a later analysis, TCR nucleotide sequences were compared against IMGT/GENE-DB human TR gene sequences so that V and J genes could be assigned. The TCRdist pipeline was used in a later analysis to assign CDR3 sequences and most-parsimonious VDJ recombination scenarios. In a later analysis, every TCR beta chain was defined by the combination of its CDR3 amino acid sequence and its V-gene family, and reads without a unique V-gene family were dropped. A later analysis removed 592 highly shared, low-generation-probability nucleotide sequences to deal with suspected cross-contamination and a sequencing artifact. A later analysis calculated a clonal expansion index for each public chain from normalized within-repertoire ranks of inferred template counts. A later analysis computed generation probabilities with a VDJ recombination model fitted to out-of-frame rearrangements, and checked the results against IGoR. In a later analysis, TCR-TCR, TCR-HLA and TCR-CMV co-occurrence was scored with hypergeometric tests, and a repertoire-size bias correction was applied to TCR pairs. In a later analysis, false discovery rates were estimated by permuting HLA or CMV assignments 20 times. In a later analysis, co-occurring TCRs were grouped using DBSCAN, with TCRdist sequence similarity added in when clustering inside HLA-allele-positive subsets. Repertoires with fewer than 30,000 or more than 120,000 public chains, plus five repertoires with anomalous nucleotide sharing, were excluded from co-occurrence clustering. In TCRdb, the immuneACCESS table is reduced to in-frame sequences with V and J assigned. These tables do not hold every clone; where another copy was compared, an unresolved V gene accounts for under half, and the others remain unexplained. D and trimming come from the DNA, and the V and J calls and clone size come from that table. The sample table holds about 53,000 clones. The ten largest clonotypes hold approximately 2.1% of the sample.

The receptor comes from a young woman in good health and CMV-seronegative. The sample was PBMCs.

This receptor has the CDR3 CASSDSSGGVNEQFF. The DNA sequence follows: TGTGCCAGCAGTGACTCTAGCGGGGGGGTCAATGAGCAGTTCTTC. The chain links TRBV6-4 with TRBJ2-1; TRBD2 aligns with 11 central bases. V is trimmed back by 0 bases and J by 6 bases, and the junction contains 1 base that no gene match accounts for. Via the germline V gene, CDR1 is MRHNA and CDR2 SNTAGT. The CDR3 starts with the cysteine, ends with the phenylalanine, and has 15 residues. The kept DNA is CDR3 alone, 45 bases in frame from the first base.